This record concerns one T cell receptor (beta chain) sequence. In this sample, this clonotype turned up a few times. Its antigen remains undetermined. The record has no base qualities; no much larger clone is one base away. This sample is drawn from a study of T-cell reconstitution after alpha-beta-depleted transplantation in children (TCRdb year 2016). With regard to the full study: The study quantitatively tracked T-cell immune reconstitution after TCRalphabeta/CD19-depleted allogeneic hematopoietic cell transplantation in children using TCR repertoire profiling.

Preparation of the library involved PCR. These reads were obtained on an Illumina HiSeq 2500. TCR library preparation used molecular barcoding, with unique molecular identifiers applied to normalize quantification of the TCRbeta repertoire. Through fastp at Q25 and MiXCR, TCRdb rebuilt clones from the public reads, retaining in-frame beta chains. Rows are combined by CDR3 protein, so each entry shows the most common genes and DNA. The table for this sample lists some 830,000 distinct CDR3 sequences; around 17% of them were counted only once. Just under 5% of the sample belongs to the ten largest clones. The treatment or condition tag for this specimen amounts to: allogeneic hematopoietic cell transplantation with graft depleted of TCRalphabeta T cells and CD19 B cells. The transplant recipients were children given TCRalphabeta/CD19-depleted allogeneic hematopoietic cell grafts. As encoded in the germline V gene, CDR1 is SGHTS while CDR2 is YDEGEE. The CDR3 holds 15 amino acids from the cysteine to the phenylalanine. Only the CDR3 DNA stays, 45 bases, in frame from base 1. V lost 0 bases and J lost 5 bases, and the count of bases not matched to a germline gene is 5.

General conclusions and limits of the study: In some patients, high TCRbeta diversity at day 60 was attributed to recipient T cells and intrathymic progenitors that had survived conditioning. Hyperexpanded clone frequencies declined over subsequent months; after one year, T-cell counts and TCRbeta diversity were mostly attributed to newly produced T cells. About two months after transplant, the apparently early recovery of alphabetaT-cell counts reportedly depended on just several hundred clones that had expanded rapidly and came from non-depleted graft cells.

The specimen was PBMCs, mostly from graft donor cells, collected 360 days after TCRalphabeta/CD19-depleted stem cell transplant. Recombination joined TRBV5-8 with TRBJ2-7; 10 middle bases align to TRBD1. This receptor was identified in a male patient younger than 18 who had a stem cell transplant for acute lymphoblastic leukemia, so the T cells may come from the graft donor. The nucleotide sequence reads as follows: TGTGCCAGCAGCTTGGCCGGGACAGGGGACGACGAGCAGTACTTC. It translates to CASSLAGTGDDEQYF.